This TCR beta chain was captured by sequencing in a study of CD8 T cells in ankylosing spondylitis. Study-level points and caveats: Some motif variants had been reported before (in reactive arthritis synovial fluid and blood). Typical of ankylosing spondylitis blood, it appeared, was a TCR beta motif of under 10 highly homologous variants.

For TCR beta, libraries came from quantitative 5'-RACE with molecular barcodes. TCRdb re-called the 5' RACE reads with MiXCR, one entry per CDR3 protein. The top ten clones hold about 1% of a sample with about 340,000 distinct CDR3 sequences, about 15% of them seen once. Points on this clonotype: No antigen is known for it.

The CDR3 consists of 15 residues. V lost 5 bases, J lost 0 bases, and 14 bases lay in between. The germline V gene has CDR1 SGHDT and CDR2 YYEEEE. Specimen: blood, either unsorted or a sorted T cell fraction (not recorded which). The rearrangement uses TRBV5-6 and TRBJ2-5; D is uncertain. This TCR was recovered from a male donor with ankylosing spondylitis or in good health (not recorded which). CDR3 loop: CASSYPHRYQETQYF. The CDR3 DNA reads TGTGCCAGCAGTTACCCTCATAGGTACCAAGAGACCCAGTACTTC.